The clone carrying this T cell receptor beta chain was observed a few times. No antigen is known for it. The CDR3 spans 15 residues. Trimming removed 2 bases from V and 3 bases from J, with 13 bases in between. Germline V lookup: CDR1 KGHSH, CDR2 LQKENI. Exclusion of a patient followed from autoimmune disease history or systemic immunosuppression. This entry belongs to a study of OX40 agonist ivuxolimab in advanced cancers. Study details: Head and neck, renal cell, melanoma or hepatocellular carcinoma were the cancers that dose-escalation patients had. Study conclusions and caveats: At doses 0.1 to 3.0 mg/kg, CD4+ and CD8+ clones expanded. Some patients without response likewise showed low normalized clonal expansion.

Produced via immunoSEQ multiplex PCR; TCRdb's table is partial and in-frame only. The repertoire has around 70,000 clones, about 85% of them found once; the top ten carry 5.9%. This TCR derives from an adult with an advanced solid tumor such as melanoma, head and neck, liver or kidney cancer. The sample here was CD4+ or CD8+ T cells sorted from blood, taken in a trial of the OX40 agonist ivuxolimab. The chain employs TRBV18 and TRBJ1-1; D gene unclear. The CDR3 is CASSPSGGGYTEAFF. CDR3 nucleotide sequence: TGTGCCAGCTCACCATCGGGAGGAGGGTACACTGAAGCTTTCTTT.